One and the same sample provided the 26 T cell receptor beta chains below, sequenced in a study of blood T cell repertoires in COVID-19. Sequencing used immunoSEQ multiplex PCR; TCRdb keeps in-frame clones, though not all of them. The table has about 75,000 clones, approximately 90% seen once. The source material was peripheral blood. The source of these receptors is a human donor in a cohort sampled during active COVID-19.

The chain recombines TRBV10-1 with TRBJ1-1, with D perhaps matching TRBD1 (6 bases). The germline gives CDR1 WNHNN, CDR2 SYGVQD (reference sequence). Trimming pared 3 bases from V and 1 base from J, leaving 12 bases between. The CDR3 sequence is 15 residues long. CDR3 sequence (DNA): TGCGCCAGCAGTGAAAGGGGGAAGGGGAACACTGAAGCTTTCTTT. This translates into CASSERGKGNTEAFF.

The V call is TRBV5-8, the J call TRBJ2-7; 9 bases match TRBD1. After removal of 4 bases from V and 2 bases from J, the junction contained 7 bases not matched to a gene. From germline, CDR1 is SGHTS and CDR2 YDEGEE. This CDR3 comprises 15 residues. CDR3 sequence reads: CASSLRGTGTYEQYF. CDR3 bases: TGTGCCAGCAGCCTTCGTGGGACAGGGACCTACGAGCAGTACTTC.

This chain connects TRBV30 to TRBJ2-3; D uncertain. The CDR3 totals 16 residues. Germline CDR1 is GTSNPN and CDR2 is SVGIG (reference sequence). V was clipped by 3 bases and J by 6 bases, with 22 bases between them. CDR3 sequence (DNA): TGTGCCTGGAGAGGTGGGCTTTCCGGCTATGTGGATACGCAGTATTTT. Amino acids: CAWRGGLSGYVDTQYF.

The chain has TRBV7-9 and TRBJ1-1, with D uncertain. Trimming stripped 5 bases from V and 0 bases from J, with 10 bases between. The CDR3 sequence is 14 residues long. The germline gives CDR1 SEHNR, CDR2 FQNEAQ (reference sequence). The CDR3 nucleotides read TGTGCCAGCAGCCCAAATACAGTGAACACTGAAGCTTTCTTT. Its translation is CASSPNTVNTEAFF.

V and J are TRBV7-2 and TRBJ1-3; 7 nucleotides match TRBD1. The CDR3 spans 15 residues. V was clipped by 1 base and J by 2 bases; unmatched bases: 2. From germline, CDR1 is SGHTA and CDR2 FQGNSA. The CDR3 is CASSLGGQPGNTIYF. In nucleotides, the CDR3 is TGTGCCAGCAGCTTAGGGGGACAGCCTGGAAACACCATATATTTT.

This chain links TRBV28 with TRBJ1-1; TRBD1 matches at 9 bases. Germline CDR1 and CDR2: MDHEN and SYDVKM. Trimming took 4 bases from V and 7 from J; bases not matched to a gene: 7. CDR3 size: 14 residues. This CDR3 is CASSSTGQGFEAFF. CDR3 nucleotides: TGTGCCAGCAGTTCCACGGGACAGGGATTTGAAGCTTTCTTT.

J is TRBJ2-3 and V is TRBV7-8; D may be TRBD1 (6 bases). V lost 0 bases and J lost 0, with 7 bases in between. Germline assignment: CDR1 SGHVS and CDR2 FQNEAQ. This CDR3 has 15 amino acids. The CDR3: CASSLAGASTDTQYF. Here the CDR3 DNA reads TGTGCCAGCAGCTTAGCGGGGGCTAGCACAGATACGCAGTATTTT.

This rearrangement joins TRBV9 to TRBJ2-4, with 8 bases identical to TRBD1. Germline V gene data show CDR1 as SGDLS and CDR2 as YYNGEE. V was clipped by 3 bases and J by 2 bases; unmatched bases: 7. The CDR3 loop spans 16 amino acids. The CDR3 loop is CASSGDRRVSKNIQYF. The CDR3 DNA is TGTGCCAGCAGCGGGGACAGGAGGGTATCCAAAAACATTCAGTACTTC. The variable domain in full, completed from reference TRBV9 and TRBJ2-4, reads DSGVTQTPKHLITATGQRVTLRCSPRSGDLSVYWYQQSLDQGLQFLIQYYNGEERAKGNILERFSAQQFPDLHSELNLSSLELGDSALYFCASSGDRRVSKNIQYFGAGTRLSVL.

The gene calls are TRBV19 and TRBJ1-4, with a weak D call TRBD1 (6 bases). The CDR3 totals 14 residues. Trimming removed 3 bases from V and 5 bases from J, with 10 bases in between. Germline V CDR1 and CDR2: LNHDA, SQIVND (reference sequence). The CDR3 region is CASSIRGPNEKLFF. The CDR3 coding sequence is TGTGCCAGTAGTATCAGGGGTCCGAATGAAAAACTGTTTTTT.

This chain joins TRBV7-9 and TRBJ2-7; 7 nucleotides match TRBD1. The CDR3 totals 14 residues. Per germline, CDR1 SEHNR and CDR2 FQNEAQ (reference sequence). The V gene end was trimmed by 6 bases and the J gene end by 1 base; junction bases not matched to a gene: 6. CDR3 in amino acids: CASSRQGRSYEQYF. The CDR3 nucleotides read TGTGCCAGCAGTCGACAGGGACGTTCCTACGAGCAGTACTTC.

The CDR3 region is CASSLDRGPSNEQFF. Here the CDR3 DNA reads TGTGCCAGTAGTCTGGACAGGGGGCCCTCCAATGAGCAGTTCTTC. The J gene is TRBJ2-1, the V gene TRBV19; TRBD1 agrees at 11 bases. Losses at the gene ends were 5 bases for V and 6 bases for J; bases not matched to a gene: 6. CDR3 length equals 15 residues. Per the germline V gene, CDR1 is LNHDA and CDR2 is SQIVND (reference sequence).

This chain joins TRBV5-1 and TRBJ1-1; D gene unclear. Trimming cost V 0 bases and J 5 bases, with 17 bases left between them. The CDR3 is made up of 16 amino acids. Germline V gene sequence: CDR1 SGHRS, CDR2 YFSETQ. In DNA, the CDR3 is TGCGCCAGCAGCTTGGAGGGAGCTTTGAGAGGGACTGAAGCTTTCTTT. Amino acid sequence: CASSLEGALRGTEAFF. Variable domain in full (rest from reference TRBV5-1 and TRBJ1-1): KAGVTQTPRYLIKTRGQQVTLSCSPISGHRSVSWYQQTPGQGLQFLFEYFSETQRNKGNFPGRFSGRQFSNSRSEMNVSTLELGDSALYLCASSLEGALRGTEAFFGQGTRLTVV.

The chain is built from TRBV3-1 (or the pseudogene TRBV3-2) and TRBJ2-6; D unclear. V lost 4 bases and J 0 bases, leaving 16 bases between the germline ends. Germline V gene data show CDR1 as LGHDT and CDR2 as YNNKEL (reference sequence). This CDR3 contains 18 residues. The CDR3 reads CASSPLLVRSSGANVLTF. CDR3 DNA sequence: TGTGCCAGCAGCCCATTACTTGTCCGATCCTCTGGGGCCAACGTCCTGACTTTC.

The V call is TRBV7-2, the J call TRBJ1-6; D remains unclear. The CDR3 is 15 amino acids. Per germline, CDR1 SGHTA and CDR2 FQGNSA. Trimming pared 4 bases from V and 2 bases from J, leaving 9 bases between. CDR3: CASSSGNTYNSPLHF. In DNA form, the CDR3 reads TGTGCCAGCAGCTCGGGGAACACCTATAATTCACCCCTCCACTTT.

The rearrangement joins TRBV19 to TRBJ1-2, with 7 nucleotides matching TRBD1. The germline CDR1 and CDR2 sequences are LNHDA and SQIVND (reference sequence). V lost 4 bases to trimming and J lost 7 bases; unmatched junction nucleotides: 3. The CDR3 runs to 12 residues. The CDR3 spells CASSTGGGGYTF. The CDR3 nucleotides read TGTGCCAGTAGTACAGGGGGAGGTGGCTACACCTTC.

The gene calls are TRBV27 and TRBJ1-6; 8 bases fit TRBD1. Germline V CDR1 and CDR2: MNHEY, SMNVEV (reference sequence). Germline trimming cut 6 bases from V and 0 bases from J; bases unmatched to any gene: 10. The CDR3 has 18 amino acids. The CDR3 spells CASSQMTGASSYNSPLHF. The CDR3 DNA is TGTGCCAGCAGCCAAATGACAGGGGCGTCCTCCTATAATTCACCCCTCCACTTT.

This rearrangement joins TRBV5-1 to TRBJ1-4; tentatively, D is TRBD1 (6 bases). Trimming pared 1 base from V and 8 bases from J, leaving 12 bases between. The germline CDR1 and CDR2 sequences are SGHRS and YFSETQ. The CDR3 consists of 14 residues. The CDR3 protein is CASSLMPGEEKLFF. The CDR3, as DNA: TGCGCCAGCAGCTTGATGCCAGGGGAGGAAAAACTGTTTTTT.

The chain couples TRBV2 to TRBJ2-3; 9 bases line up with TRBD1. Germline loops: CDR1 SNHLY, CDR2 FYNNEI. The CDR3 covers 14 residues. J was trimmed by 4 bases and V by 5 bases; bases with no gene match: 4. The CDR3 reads CASSQDRGSDTQYF. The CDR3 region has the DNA TGTGCCAGCAGTCAGGACAGGGGTTCAGATACGCAGTATTTT.

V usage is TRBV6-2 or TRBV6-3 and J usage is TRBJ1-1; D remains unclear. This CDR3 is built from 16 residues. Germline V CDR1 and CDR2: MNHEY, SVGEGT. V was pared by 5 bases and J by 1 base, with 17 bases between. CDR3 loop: CASSRYLAGTNTEAFF. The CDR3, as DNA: TGTGCCAGCAGTCGCTATTTAGCTGGCACGAACACTGAAGCTTTCTTT.

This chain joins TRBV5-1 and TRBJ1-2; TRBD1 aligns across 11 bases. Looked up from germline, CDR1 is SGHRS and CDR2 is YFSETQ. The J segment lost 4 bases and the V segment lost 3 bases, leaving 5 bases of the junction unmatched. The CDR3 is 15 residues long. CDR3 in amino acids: CASSSGQGGAYGYTF. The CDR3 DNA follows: TGCGCCAGCAGCTCGGGACAGGGGGGAGCCTATGGCTACACCTTC.

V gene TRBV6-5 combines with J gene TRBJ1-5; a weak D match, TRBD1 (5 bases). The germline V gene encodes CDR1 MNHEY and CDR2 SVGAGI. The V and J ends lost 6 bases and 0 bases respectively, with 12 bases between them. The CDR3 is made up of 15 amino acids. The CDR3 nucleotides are TGTGCCAGCAGCGAGACAGACCTTAGCAATCAGCCCCAGCATTTT. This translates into CASSETDLSNQPQHF.

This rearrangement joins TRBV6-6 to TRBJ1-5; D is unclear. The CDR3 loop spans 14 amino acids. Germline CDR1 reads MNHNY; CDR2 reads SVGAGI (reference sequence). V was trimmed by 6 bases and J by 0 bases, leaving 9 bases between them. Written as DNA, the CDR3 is TGTGCCAGCAGGGCACTAAATAGCAATCAGCCCCAGCATTTT. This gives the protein CASRALNSNQPQHF.

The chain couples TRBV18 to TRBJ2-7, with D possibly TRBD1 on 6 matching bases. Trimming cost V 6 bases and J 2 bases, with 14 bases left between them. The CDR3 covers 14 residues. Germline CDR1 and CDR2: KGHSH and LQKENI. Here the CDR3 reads CASSSGVETYEQYF. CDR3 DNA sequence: TGTGCCAGCTCGTCAGGGGTAGAAACCTACGAGCAGTACTTC.

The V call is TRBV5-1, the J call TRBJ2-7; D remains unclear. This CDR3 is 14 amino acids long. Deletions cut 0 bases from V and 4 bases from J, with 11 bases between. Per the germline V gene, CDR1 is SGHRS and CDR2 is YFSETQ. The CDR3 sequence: CASSLDFSGYEQYF. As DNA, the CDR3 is TGCGCCAGCAGCTTGGATTTCTCGGGTTACGAGCAGTACTTC.

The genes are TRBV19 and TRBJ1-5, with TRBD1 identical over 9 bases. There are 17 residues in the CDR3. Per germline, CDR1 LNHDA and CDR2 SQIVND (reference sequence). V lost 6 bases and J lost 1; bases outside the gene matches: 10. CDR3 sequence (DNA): TGTGCCAGTAGGATCGGGACAGGGATTATGAGCAATCAGCCCCAGCATTTT. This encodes CASRIGTGIMSNQPQHF. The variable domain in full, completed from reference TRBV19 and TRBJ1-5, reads DGGITQSPKYLFRKEGQNVTLSCEQNLNHDAMYWYRQDPGQGLRLIYYSQIVNDFQKGDIAEGYSVSREKKESFPLTVTSAQKNPTAFYLCASRIGTGIMSNQPQHFGDGTRLSIL.

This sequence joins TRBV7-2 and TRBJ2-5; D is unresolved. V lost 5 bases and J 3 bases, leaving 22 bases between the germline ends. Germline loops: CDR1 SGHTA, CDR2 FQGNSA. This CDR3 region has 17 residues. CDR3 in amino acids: CASSPPSFRGAKETQYF. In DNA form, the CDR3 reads TGTGCCAGCAGCCCACCCTCCTTTCGAGGAGCGAAAGAGACCCAGTACTTC.